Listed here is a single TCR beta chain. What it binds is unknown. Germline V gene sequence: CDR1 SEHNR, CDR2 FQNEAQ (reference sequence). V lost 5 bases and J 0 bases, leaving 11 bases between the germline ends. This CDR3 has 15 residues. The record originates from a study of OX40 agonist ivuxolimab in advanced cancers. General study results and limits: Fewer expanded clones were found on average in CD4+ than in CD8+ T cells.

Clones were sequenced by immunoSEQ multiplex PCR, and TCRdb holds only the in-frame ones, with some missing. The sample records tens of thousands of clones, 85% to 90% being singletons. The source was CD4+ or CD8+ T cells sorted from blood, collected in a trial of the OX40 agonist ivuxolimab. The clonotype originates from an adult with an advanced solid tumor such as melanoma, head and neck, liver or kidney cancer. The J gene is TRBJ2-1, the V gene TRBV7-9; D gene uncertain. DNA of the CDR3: TGTGCCAGCAGCCAGACTCCTAGCTCCTACAATGAGCAGTTCTTC. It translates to CASSQTPSSYNEQFF.